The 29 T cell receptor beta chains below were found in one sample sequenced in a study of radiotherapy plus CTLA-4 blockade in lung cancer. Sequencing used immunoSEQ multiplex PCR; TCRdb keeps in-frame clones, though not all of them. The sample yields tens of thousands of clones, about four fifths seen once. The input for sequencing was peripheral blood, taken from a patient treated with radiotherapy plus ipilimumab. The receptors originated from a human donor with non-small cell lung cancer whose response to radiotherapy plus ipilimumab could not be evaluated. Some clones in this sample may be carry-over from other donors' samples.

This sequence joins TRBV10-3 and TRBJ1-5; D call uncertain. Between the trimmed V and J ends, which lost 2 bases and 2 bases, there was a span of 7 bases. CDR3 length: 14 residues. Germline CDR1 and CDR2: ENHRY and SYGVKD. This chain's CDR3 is CAISEGRGNQPQHF. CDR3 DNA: TGTGCCATCAGTGAGGGTCGAGGCAATCAGCCCCAGCATTTT.

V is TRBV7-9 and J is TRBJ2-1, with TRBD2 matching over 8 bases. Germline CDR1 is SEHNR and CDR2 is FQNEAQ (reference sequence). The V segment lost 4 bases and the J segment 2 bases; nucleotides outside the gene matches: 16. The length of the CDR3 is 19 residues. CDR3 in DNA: TGTGCCAGCAGCTCAACCCCACATCGGCGGGGGGTCCCCTACAATGAGCAGTTCTTC. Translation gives CASSSTPHRRGVPYNEQFF.

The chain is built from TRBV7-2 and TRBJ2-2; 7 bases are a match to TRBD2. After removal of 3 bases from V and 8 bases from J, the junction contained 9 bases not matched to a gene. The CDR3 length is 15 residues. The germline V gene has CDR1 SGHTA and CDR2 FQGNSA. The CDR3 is CASSFQRGGRGELFF. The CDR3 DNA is TGTGCCAGCAGCTTCCAGCGGGGAGGTAGAGGGGAGCTGTTTTTT.

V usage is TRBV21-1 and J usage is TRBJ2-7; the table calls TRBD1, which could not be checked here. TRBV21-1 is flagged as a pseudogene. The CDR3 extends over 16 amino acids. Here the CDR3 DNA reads TGTGCCAGCAGCAAATTGGCTACAGGGGGTCTCTACGAGCAGTACTTC. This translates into CASSKLATGGLYEQYF.

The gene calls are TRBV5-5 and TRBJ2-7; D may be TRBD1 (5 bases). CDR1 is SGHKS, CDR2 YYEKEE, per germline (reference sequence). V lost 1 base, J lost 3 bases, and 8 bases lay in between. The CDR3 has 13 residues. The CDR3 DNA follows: TGTGCCAGCAGCTTGTACGACAGCTACGAGCAGTACTTC. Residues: CASSLYDSYEQYF.

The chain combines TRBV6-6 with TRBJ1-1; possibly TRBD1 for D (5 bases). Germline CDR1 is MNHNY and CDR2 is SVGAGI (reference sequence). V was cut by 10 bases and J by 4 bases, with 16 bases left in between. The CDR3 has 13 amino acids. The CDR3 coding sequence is TGTGCCACCGCACAGGCCGGGGGCACTGAAGCTTTCTTT. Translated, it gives CATAQAGGTEAFF.

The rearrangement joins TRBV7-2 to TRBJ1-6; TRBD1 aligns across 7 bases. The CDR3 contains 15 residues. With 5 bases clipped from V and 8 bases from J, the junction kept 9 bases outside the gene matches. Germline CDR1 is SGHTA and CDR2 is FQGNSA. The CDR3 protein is CASSLRQGRDSPLHF. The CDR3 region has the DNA TGTGCCAGCAGCCTTCGACAGGGTCGTGATTCACCCCTCCACTTT. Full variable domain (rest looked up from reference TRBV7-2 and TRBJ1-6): GAGVSQSPSNKVTEKGKDVELRCDPISGHTALYWYRQSLGQGLEFLIYFQGNSAPDKSGLPSDRFSAERTGGSVSTLTIQRTQQEDSAVYLCASSLRQGRDSPLHFGNGTRLTVT.

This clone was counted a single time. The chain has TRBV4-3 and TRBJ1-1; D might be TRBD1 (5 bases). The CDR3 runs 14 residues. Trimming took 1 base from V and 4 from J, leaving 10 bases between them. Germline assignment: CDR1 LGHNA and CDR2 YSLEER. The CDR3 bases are TGCGCCAGCAGCCAAGTGACCGGGGGCACTGAAGCTTTCTTT. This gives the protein CASSQVTGGTEAFF.

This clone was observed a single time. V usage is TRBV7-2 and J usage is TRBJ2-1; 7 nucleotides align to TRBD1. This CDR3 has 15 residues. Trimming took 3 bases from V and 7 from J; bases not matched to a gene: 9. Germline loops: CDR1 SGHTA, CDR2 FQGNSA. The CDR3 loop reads CASSLRQGSGNEQFF. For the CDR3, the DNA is TGTGCCAGCAGCTTGAGACAGGGATCGGGGAATGAGCAGTTCTTC.

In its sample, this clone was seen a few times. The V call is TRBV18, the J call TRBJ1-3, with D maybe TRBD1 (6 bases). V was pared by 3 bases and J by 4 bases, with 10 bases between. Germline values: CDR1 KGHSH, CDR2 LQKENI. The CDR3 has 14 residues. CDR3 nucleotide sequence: TGTGCCAGCTCACCGGGGGGGCAAGGAAACACCATATATTTT. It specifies CASSPGGQGNTIYF.

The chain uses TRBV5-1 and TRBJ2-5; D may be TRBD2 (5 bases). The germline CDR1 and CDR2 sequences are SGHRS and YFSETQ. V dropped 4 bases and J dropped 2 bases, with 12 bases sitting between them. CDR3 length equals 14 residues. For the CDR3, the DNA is TGCGCCAGCAGCCCCGGACTGATACAAGAGACCCAGTACTTC. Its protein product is CASSPGLIQETQYF.

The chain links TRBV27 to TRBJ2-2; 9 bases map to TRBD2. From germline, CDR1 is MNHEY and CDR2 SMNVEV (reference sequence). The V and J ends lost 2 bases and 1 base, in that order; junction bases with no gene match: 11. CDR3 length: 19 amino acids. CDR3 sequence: CASSLLVAGENMNTGELFF. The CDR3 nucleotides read TGTGCCAGCAGTTTACTGGTAGCGGGGGAAAATATGAACACCGGGGAGCTGTTTTTT.

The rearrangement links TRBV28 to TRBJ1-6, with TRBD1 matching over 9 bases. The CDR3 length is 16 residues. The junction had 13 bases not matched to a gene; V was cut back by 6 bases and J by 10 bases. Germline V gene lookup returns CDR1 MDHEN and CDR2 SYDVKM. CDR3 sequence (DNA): TGTGCCAGCAGGGCGGGACAGGGCCTTCTGGGATCACCCCTCCACTTT. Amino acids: CASRAGQGLLGSPLHF. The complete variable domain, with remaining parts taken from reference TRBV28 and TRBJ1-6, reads DVKVTQSSRYLVKRTGEKVFLECVQDMDHENMFWYRQDPGLGLRLIYFSYDVKMKEKGDIPEGYSVSREKKERFSLILESASTNQTSMYLCASRAGQGLLGSPLHFGNGTRLTVT.

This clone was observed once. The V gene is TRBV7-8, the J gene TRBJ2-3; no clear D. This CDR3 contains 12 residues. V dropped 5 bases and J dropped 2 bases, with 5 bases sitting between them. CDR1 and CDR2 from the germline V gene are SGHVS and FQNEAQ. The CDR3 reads CASSPNTDTQYF. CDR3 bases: TGTGCCAGCAGCCCTAACACAGATACGCAGTATTTT.

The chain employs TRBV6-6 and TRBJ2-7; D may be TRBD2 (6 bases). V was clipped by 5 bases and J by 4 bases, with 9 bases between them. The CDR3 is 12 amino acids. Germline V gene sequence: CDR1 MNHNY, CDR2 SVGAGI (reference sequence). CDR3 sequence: CASSPGGYEQYF. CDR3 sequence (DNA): TGTGCCAGCAGTCCCGGGGGTTACGAGCAGTACTTC.

CDR3 loop: CASSLGEGLPSEAFF. CDR3 nucleotide sequence: TGTGCCAGCAGCTTAGGGGAGGGCCTACCCTCGGAAGCTTTCTTT. The chain employs TRBV7-2 and TRBJ1-1; D unclear. The CDR3 runs to 15 residues. Looked up from germline, CDR1 is SGHTA and CDR2 is FQGNSA. V was pared by 1 base and J by 8 bases, with 17 bases between.

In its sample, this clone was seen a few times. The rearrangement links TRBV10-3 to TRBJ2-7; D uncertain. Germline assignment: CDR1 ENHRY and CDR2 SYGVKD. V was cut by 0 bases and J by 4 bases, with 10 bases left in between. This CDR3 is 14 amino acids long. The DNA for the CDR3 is TGTGCCATCAGTGAGTCGTCTGTTATTTACGAGCAGTACTTC. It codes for CAISESSVIYEQYF.

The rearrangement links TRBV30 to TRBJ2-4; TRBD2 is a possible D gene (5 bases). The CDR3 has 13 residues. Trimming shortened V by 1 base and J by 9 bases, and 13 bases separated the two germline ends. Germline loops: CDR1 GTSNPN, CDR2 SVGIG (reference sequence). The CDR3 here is CAWSGAGVSIQYF. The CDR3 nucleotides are TGTGCCTGGAGTGGGGCCGGGGTGAGCATTCAGTACTTC. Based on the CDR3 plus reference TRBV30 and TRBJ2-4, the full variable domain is SQTIHQWPATLVQPVGSPLSLECTVEGTSNPNLYWYRQAAGRGLQLLFYSVGIGQISSEVPQNLSASRPQDRQFILSSKKLLLSDSGFYLCAWSGAGVSIQYFGAGTRLSVL.

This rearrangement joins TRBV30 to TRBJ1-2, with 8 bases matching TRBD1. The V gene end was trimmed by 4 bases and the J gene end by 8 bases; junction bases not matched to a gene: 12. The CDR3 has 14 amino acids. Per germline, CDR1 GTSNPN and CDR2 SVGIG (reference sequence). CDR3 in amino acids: CAWTKYTGGKGYTF. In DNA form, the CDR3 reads TGTGCCTGGACCAAGTATACAGGGGGAAAGGGCTACACCTTC.

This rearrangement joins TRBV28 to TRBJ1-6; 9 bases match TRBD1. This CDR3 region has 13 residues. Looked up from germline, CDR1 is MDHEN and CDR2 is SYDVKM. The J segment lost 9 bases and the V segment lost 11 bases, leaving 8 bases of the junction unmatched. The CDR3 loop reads CACRTGESSPLHF. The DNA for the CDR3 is TGTGCCTGCCGGACAGGGGAGAGTTCACCCCTCCACTTT.

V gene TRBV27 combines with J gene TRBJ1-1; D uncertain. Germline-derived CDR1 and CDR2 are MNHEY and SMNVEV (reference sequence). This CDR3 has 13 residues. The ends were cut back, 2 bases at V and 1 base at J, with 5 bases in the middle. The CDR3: CASSLGGNTEAFF. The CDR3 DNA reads TGTGCCAGCAGTTTAGGAGGGAACACTGAAGCTTTCTTT.

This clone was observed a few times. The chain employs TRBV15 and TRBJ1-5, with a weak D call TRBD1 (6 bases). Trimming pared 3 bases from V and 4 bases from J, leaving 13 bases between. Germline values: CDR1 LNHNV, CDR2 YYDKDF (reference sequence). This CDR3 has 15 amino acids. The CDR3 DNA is TGTGCCACCAGCAGGGACAGAATCGGTAATCAGCCCCAGCATTTT. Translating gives CATSRDRIGNQPQHF.

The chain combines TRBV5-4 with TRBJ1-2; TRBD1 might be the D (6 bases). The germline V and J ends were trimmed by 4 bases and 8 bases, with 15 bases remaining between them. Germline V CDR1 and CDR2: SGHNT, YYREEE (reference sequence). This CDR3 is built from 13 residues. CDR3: CASSQPPRGGYTF. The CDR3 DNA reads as TGTGCCAGCAGCCAGCCCCCCAGGGGAGGCTACACCTTC. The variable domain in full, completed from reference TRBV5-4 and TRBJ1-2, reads ETGVTQSPTHLIKTRGQQVTLRCSSQSGHNTVSWYQQALGQGPQFIFQYYREEENGRGNFPPRFSGLQFPNYSSELNVNALELDDSALYLCASSQPPRGGYTFGSGTRLTVV.

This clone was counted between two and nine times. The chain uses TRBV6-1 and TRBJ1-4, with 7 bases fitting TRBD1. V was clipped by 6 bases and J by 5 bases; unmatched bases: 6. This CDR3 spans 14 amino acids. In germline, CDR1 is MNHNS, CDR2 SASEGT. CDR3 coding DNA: TGTGCCAGCAGCCCGGGACAGTGGAATGAAAAACTGTTTTTT. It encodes CASSPGQWNEKLFF.

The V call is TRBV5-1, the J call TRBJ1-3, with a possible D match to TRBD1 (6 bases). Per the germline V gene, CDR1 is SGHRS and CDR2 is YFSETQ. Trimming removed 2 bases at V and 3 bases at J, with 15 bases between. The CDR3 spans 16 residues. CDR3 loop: CASSFAVGTIGNTIYF. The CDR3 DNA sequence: TGCGCCAGCAGCTTTGCGGTAGGGACAATTGGAAACACCATATATTTT.

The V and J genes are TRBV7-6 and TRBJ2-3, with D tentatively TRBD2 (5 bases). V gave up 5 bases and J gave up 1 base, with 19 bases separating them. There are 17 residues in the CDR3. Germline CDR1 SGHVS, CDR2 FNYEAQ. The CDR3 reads CASSTSEEEVGTDTQYF. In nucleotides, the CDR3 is TGTGCCAGCAGCACCTCAGAGGAGGAGGTGGGCACAGATACGCAGTATTTT.

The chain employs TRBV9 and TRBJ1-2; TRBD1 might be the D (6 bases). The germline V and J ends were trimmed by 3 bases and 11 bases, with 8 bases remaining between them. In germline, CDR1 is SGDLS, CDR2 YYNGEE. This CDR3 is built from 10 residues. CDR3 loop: CASSGDTYTF. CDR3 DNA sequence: TGTGCCAGCAGCGGGGACACTTACACCTTC. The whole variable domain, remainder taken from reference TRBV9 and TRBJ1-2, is DSGVTQTPKHLITATGQRVTLRCSPRSGDLSVYWYQQSLDQGLQFLIQYYNGEERAKGNILERFSAQQFPDLHSELNLSSLELGDSALYFCASSGDTYTFGSGTRLTVV.

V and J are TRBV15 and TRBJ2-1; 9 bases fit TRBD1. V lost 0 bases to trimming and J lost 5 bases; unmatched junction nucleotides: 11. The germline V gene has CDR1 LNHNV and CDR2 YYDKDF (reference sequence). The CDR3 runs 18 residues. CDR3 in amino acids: CATSRDPYRGLSDNEQFF. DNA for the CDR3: TGTGCCACCAGCAGAGATCCTTACAGGGGGCTGAGCGACAATGAGCAGTTCTTC. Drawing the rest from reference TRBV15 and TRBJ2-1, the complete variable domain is DAMVIQNPRYQVTQFGKPVTLSCSQTLNHNVMYWYQQKSSQAPKLLFHYYDKDFNNEADTPDNFQSRRPNTSFCFLDIRSPGLGDTAMYLCATSRDPYRGLSDNEQFFGPGTRLTVL.

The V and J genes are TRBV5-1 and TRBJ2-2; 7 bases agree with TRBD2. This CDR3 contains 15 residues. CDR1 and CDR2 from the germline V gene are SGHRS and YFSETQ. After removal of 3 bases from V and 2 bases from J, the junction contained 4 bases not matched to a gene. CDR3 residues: CASSSGTTNTGELFF. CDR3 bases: TGCGCCAGCAGCTCGGGGACTACCAACACCGGGGAGCTGTTTTTT.